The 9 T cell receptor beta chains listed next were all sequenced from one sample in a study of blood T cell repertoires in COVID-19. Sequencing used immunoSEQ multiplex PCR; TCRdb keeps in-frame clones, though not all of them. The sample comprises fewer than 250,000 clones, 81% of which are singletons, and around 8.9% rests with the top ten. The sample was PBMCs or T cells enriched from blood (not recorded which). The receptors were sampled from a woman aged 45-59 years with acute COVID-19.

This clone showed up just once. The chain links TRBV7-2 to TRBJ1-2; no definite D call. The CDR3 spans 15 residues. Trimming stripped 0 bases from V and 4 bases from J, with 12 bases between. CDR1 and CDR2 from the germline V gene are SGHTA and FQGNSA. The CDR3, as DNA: TGTGCCAGCAGCTTAGCGTGGGGAGAATCCTATGGCTACACCTTC. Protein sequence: CASSLAWGESYGYTF.

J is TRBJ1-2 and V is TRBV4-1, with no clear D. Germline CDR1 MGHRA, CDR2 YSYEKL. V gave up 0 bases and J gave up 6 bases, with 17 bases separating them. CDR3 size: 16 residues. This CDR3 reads CASSQEGAGNGHGYTF. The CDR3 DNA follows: TGCGCCAGCAGCCAAGAAGGTGCGGGGAACGGCCATGGCTACACCTTC.

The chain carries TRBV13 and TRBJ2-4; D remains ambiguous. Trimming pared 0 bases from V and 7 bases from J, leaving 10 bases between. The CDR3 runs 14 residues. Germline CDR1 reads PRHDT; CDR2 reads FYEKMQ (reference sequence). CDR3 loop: CASSLGRSRNIQYF. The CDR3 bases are TGTGCCAGCAGCTTAGGCCGGTCTAGGAACATTCAGTACTTC.

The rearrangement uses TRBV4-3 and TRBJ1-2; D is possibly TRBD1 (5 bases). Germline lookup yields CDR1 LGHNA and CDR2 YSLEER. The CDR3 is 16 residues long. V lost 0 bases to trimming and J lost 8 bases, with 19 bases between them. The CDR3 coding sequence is TGCGCCAGCAGCCAAGACGGGGGAAGGGGAGTTGGCGGCTACACCTTC. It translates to CASSQDGGRGVGGYTF.

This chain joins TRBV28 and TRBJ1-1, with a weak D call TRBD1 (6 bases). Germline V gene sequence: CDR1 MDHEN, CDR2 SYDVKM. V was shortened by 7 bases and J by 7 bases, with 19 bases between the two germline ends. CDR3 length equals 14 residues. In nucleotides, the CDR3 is TGTGCCAGCAACCTGGTACAGGGTTCTGGTGAAGCTTTCTTT. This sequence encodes CASNLVQGSGEAFF.

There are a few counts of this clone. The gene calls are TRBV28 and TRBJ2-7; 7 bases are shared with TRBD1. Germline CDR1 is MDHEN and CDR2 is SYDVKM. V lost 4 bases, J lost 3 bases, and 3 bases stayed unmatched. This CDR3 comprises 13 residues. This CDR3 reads CASSSTGIYEQYF. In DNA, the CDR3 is TGTGCCAGCAGTTCGACAGGGATCTACGAGCAGTACTTC.

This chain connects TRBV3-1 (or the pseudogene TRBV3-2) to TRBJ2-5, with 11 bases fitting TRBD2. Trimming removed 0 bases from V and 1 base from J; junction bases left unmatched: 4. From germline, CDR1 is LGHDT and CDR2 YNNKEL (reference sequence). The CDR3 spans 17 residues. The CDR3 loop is CASSQETSGALQETQYF. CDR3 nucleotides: TGTGCCAGCAGCCAAGAGACTAGCGGGGCCCTCCAAGAGACCCAGTACTTC.

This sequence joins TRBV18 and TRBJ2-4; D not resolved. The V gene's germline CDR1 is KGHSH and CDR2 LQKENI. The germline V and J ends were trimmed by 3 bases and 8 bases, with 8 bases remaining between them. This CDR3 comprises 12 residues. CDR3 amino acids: CASSPERDIQYF. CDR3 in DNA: TGTGCCAGCTCACCTGAAAGAGACATTCAGTACTTC.

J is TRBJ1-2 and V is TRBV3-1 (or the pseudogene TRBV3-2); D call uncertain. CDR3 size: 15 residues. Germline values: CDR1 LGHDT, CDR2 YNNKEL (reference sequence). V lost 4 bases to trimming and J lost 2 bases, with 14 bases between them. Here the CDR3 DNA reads TGTGCCAGCAGCCGCGGACTGGAAGTCAACTATGGCTACACCTTC. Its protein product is CASSRGLEVNYGYTF.